This TCR beta chain stems from a study of blood T cell repertoires in COVID-19. The CDR3 consists of 16 residues. The germline V and J ends were trimmed by 0 bases and 4 bases, with 15 bases remaining between them. Germline CDR1 SGHAT, CDR2 FQDESV (reference sequence). Cohorts were assigned according to the clinical history that participants reported. Resolution of symptoms, clearance, or two negative PCRs was present in recovered Cohort 3 donors. In the authors' methods: Reference gene primer amplification in the assay estimated nucleated cell counts. Data came from immunoSEQ multiplex PCR; TCRdb stores just in-frame clones and leaves some out. V and J calls plus clone size are reproduced from that table; the DNA served to infer D and trimming. In the table there are roughly 250,000 clones, 75% to 95% of which are singletons.

This chain links TRBV11-1 with TRBJ1-1, with D possibly TRBD1 on 6 matching bases. The receptor comes from a woman between 18 and 29 years old who had recovered from COVID-19. Specimen: PBMCs or T cells enriched from blood (not recorded which). CDR3: CASSLAPGQGFTEAFF. The CDR3 region has the DNA TGTGCCAGCAGCTTAGCTCCTGGCCAGGGGTTCACTGAAGCTTTCTTT.